This TCR beta chain was recorded in a study of Graves' ophthalmopathy and Graves' hyperthyroidism. This clonotype was picked up many times. The study amplified TCR beta CDR3 regions using RNA transcripts. A first-round RT-PCR used HTBI primers, followed by a second-round multiplex PCR. Each CDR3 protein gets one entry after TCRdb re-called the multiplex PCR reads with MiXCR. This repertoire shows tens of thousands of distinct CDR3 sequences, roughly 46% found once; its top ten account for 4.7%. As diagnostic evidence, clinical symptoms, serum thyroxine, TRAb, thyroid ultrasound and orbital computed tomography were relied upon. Per germline, CDR1 SGHRS and CDR2 YFSETQ. The CDR3 consists of 12 residues. V was cut by 5 bases and J by 8 bases, with 10 bases left in between.

The sequenced sample was peripheral blood. This sequence originates from an adult woman with Graves' ophthalmopathy. This chain uses TRBV5-1 with TRBJ1-4; D is unclear. The CDR3 sequence is CASRSGREKLFF. CDR3 sequence (DNA): TGCGCCAGCAGGTCAGGACGGGAAAAACTGTTTTTT.